This entry describes one T cell receptor beta chain. The target of this receptor is not known. No base quality values were provided; no much bigger clone lies one nucleotide off. The data were obtained in a study of T cells after yellow fever vaccination (dated by TCRdb to the late 2010s). Broadly, across the study: Libraries from fractions with low cell numbers were prepared with the SMART-Seq v4 Ultra Low Input RNA kit. Two healthy male donors made up the cohort, one aged 18 to 30 years and the other aged 30 to 40 years. To follow T-cell clones before and after both primary and booster YFV17D yellow fever vaccination, bulk TCR alpha and beta repertoires underwent longitudinal sequencing. Blood samples were taken at several timepoints before and after primary and secondary immunization, and bulk PBMC replicates and cell subsets were isolated. Broad study findings and their caveats: A small share of clonotypes occurred in both CD4 and CD8 compartments, likely arising from convergent recombination. Compared with the primary T-cell response, the secondary T-cell response was faster but weaker, reaching its peak on day 5 rather than on day 15. Computational filtering was required because FACS-sorted repertoires could contain abundant contaminating clonotypes from the bulk population. Because only a couple of donors were included in the study, the extent to which the findings can be generalized is limited. Most clones expanded after primary vaccination were re-detected after the booster (about 95% of CD4 and roughly 87% of CD8), suggesting broad memory maintenance.

What the treatment or condition label conveys for this sample: live attenuated yellow fever vaccine strain. PBMCs were isolated from peripheral blood using a standard Ficoll-Paque protocol. Dynabeads CD4 and CD8 positive selection kits were used to isolate the CD4 and CD8 T-cell fractions. TriZol was used to extract RNA from bulk PBMCs, from CD4 and CD8 fractions, and from dextramer-positive and dextramer-negative fractions. Data came from an Illumina NovaSeq 6000. Synthesis of TCR cDNA relied on 5'RACE template switching, a step that introduced a universal primer site along with unique molecular identifiers. cDNA synthesis was primed from both the TCR alpha and TCR beta constant segments. Two PCR steps were used to amplify libraries, with sample barcodes and sequencing adapters being added in the second step. Sequencing of libraries was done on Illumina HiSeq 2500 (2x100 bp) or NovaSeq (2x150 bp). Concerning the study's data processing: MIGEC handled demultiplexing of reads and collapsing into UMI consensus sequences, while MiXCR performed V(D)J alignment. Using edgeR on replicate PBMC samples, clonotypes were called vaccine-responding if FDR was below 0.01 and the log2 fold change was above 5 up to day 15. Bulk clonotypes were assigned CD4 or CD8 identity according to which sequenced CD4 or CD8 repertoire held them at higher abundance. TCRdb ran its own pipeline on the public reads, namely fastp trimming at Q25 and MiXCR clone calling, and kept in-frame beta chains. Every CDR3 protein is listed once, alongside the most common genes and DNA of its rows. Clone size and V and J calls follow TCRdb, not the original study. The sample table shows 100,000 to 150,000 distinct CDR3 sequences, and approximately 14% are seen once. The leading ten clones occupy 35% to 45% of the sample.

The source is a man between 18 and 35 years old who received the YFV17D yellow fever vaccine. The material sequenced was CD8+ T cells sorted from PBMCs, taken 5 days after the yellow fever booster vaccination.

Read as DNA, the sequence is TGTGCCACCAGCACTAGCGGGGCCACAGATACGCAGTATTTT. It is translated as CATSTSGATDTQYF. The sequence joins TRBV15 to TRBJ2-3; 9 bases in the junction line up with TRBD2. Per the germline V gene (reference sequence), LNHNV is the CDR1 and YYDKDF is the CDR2. The CDR3 covers 14 residues, taking in both the cysteine and the phenylalanine. Left in the record is the CDR3 DNA by itself, 42 bases read in frame from the first base. Trimmed from V: 4 bases; trimmed from J: 2 bases; junction bases lacking a gene match: 1.